One sample yielded the 28 T cell receptor beta chains listed below, sequenced in a study of blood T cells in healthy people across ages. Primed by a sample-barcoded 5' primer and a J-beta primer mix, a second PCR proceeded for roughly 6 to 12 cycles. TCRdb independently ran MiXCR on the 5' RACE reads; one entry per CDR3 protein. The repertoire holds 600,000 to 900,000 distinct CDR3 sequences, with about 26% as singletons. These sequences were also reported in another study, on T cells of mothers and their children.

The material sequenced was blood. The receptors come from a boy aged 5-17 years in good health.

A few counts support this clonotype. The gene calls are TRBV20-1 and TRBJ1-3, with unresolved D. V lost 3 bases and J 0 bases, leaving 3 bases between the germline ends. Germline V CDR1 and CDR2: DFQATT, SNEGSKA (reference sequence). The CDR3 totals 12 residues. In DNA, the CDR3 is TGCAGTGCTAGGGTCTCTGGAAACACCATATATTTT. Amino acid sequence: CSARVSGNTIYF.

In this sample, this clonotype turned up a few times. V usage is TRBV7-9 and J usage is TRBJ2-3; D assignment may be TRBD1 or TRBD2 (5 bases each). This CDR3 spans 14 amino acids. V was shortened by 5 bases and J by 0 bases, with 9 bases between the two germline ends. The V gene's germline CDR1 is SEHNR and CDR2 FQNEAQ (reference sequence). The CDR3 DNA reads TGTGCCAGCAGCCGGGACCAGAGCACAGATACGCAGTATTTT. Translated, it gives CASSRDQSTDTQYF.

This chain connects TRBV29-1 to TRBJ2-3, with D perhaps matching TRBD2 (5 bases). Germline assignment: CDR1 SQVTM and CDR2 ANQGSEA. The length of the CDR3 is 15 residues. Trimming cost V 3 bases and J 4 bases, with 17 bases left between them. The CDR3: CSVEDFGLAPDTQYF. CDR3 coding DNA: TGCAGCGTTGAGGATTTTGGGCTAGCCCCAGATACGCAGTATTTT.

This chain links TRBV6-6 with TRBJ2-5, with D perhaps TRBD1 or TRBD2 (6 bases each). The J call is in doubt because the DNA end fits TRBJ2-7 better. The CDR3 spans 13 residues. CDR1 and CDR2 (germline): MNHNY, SVGAGI (reference sequence). The CDR3 spells CASEGGTSYEQYF. Written as DNA, the CDR3 is TGTGCCAGCGAGGGGGGTACTTCCTACGAGCAGTACTTC.

This chain links TRBV4-1 with TRBJ2-3; 13 bases match TRBD2. The germline CDR1 and CDR2 sequences are MGHRA and YSYEKL. After removal of 1 base from V and 8 bases from J, the junction contained 12 bases not matched to a gene. CDR3 length: 18 amino acids. The CDR3 region has the DNA TGCGCCAGCAGCCAAGCCCCCGGACTAGCGGGAGAATCGGTTACGCAGTATTTT. It codes for CASSQAPGLAGESVTQYF.

In its sample, this clonotype was seen a few times. The rearrangement uses TRBV10-3 and TRBJ1-2, with D unclear. Germline CDR1 ENHRY, CDR2 SYGVKD. With 3 bases removed from V and 2 bases from J, the gap between germline ends came to 7 bases. This CDR3 is built from 13 residues. The CDR3 DNA follows: TGTGCCATCAGTGACCCAAGCAACTATGGCTACACCTTC. Its translation is CAISDPSNYGYTF.

This chain joins TRBV20-1 and TRBJ1-2, with TRBD1 matching 8 bases. The CDR3 extends over 12 amino acids. Germline assignment: CDR1 DFQATT and CDR2 SNEGSKA (reference sequence). V lost 4 bases to trimming and J lost 4 bases; unmatched junction nucleotides: 2. The CDR3 loop is CSAIDRGYGYTF. The DNA for the CDR3 is TGCAGTGCTATAGACAGGGGCTATGGCTACACCTTC.

The chain uses TRBV21-1 and TRBJ2-5; the D segment call TRBD2 is taken from the table without a DNA check. TRBV21-1 is listed as a pseudogene. This CDR3 contains 18 residues. The CDR3 DNA reads TGTGCCAGCAGCAAACCAGCGGAGGGCGGAAGGGGTTACAATGAGCGGTTCTTC. Translated: CASSKPAEGGRGYNERFF.

J is TRBJ1-1 and V is TRBV3-1; 8 bases match TRBD1. With 1 base clipped from V and 11 bases from J, the junction kept 9 bases outside the gene matches. Germline V gene data show CDR1 as LGHDT and CDR2 as YNNKEL (reference sequence). The CDR3 is 14 amino acids. The CDR3 loop reads CASSQVPRQGKAFF. CDR3 bases: TGTGCCAGCAGCCAAGTGCCCCGACAGGGGAAGGCTTTCTTT.

The V gene is TRBV6-5, the J gene TRBJ2-5, with TRBD1 as a possible D gene (6 bases). The germline V and J ends were trimmed by 6 bases and 2 bases, with 16 bases remaining between them. This CDR3 contains 15 residues. In germline, CDR1 is MNHEY, CDR2 SVGAGI. The CDR3 loop reads CASRFGQRRQETQYF. The CDR3 nucleotides are TGTGCCAGCAGATTCGGACAGAGGCGTCAAGAGACCCAGTACTTC.

The J gene is TRBJ2-2, the V gene TRBV20-1, with a possible D match to TRBD2 (6 bases). CDR3 length: 16 residues. Germline V gene data show CDR1 as DFQATT and CDR2 as SNEGSKA (reference sequence). The V end lost 6 bases, the J end lost 3 bases, and 20 bases lay between the germline ends. CDR3 bases: TGCAGTGCCATTGCCGACTGGGACTCCTACACCGGGGAGCTGTTTTTT. Protein sequence: CSAIADWDSYTGELFF.

This clonotype was counted a single time. The chain has TRBV6-1 and TRBJ1-2; D remains unclear. This CDR3 is 15 amino acids long. With 0 bases removed from V and 4 bases from J, the gap between germline ends came to 12 bases. Germline CDR1 MNHNS, CDR2 SASEGT. In DNA form, the CDR3 reads TGTGCCAGCAGTGAAGCGGGGAGCACTCCCTATGGCTACACCTTC. This codes for CASSEAGSTPYGYTF.

This rearrangement joins TRBV5-4 to TRBJ1-2; 8 bases align to TRBD1. The CDR3 consists of 15 residues. Germline values: CDR1 SGHNT, CDR2 YYREEE (reference sequence). V was pared by 7 bases and J by 8 bases, with 16 bases of the junction left unmatched. CDR3 region: CASGTSIDRGEGYTF. CDR3 DNA sequence: TGTGCCAGCGGAACAAGCATCGACAGGGGAGAGGGCTACACCTTC.

This chain links TRBV12-3 or TRBV12-4 with TRBJ2-5; 12 bases agree with TRBD2. This CDR3 is 15 amino acids long. V lost 6 bases and J lost 5; bases outside the gene matches: 7. In DNA, the CDR3 is TGTGCCAGCAGACCGACTAGCGGGGGAAGGGAGACCCAGTACTTC. This sequence encodes CASRPTSGGRETQYF.

The chain joins TRBV4-2 to TRBJ2-1; 8 nucleotides align to TRBD1. V was pared by 6 bases and J by 8 bases, with 9 bases of the junction left unmatched. The CDR3 consists of 14 residues. From germline, CDR1 is LGHNA and CDR2 YNFKEQ. DNA for the CDR3: TGTGCCAGCAGTCGGACAGGGATAGGAGATGAGCAGTTCTTC. It yields the protein CASSRTGIGDEQFF.

The rearrangement uses TRBV7-2 and TRBJ1-4; no definite D call. The CDR3 runs to 15 residues. Germline CDR1 reads SGHTA; CDR2 reads FQGNSA. V was pared by 2 bases and J by 7 bases, with 14 bases between. The CDR3 is CASSLIKGWGEKLFF. CDR3 DNA: TGTGCCAGCAGCTTAATCAAGGGATGGGGTGAAAAACTGTTTTTT.

This clonotype turned up a few times. The chain has TRBV6-6 and TRBJ2-5, with D uncertain. The V end was cut by 5 bases, the J end by 9 bases, with 13 bases between. In germline, CDR1 is MNHNY, CDR2 SVGAGI (reference sequence). The length of the CDR3 is 12 residues. CDR3 bases: TGTGCCAGCAGTCCGCCTAGTGGGGCCCAGTACTTC. Protein sequence: CASSPPSGAQYF.

There are a few counts of this clonotype. This chain connects TRBV7-2 to TRBJ2-5; the D gene could be TRBD1 or TRBD2 (5 bases each). This CDR3 is 13 amino acids long. Trimming removed 5 bases from V and 11 bases from J, with 18 bases in between. The V gene's germline CDR1 is SGHTA and CDR2 FQGNSA. The CDR3 nucleotides are TGTGCCAGCAGCCCTAACTTCCGGGGCAAGCAGTACTTC. The encoded protein is CASSPNFRGKQYF.

The V call is TRBV20-1, the J call TRBJ2-7; 7 nucleotides agree with TRBD1. J lost 3 bases, V lost 7 bases, and 9 bases had no gene match. CDR1 and CDR2 (germline): DFQATT, SNEGSKA (reference sequence). The CDR3 extends over 13 amino acids. CDR3 residues: CSVQRDRFYEQYF. The DNA for the CDR3 is TGCAGTGTTCAACGGGACAGATTCTACGAGCAGTACTTC.

This clonotype was observed a handful of times. The junction differs from germline at one of its ends, possibly a read error. The chain couples TRBV12-3 or TRBV12-4 to TRBJ1-1; D not resolved. There are 13 residues in the CDR3. CDR3 nucleotide sequence: TGTGCCTGCAGTTTACTTTTGAACACTGAAGCTTTCTTT. Translated: CACSLLLNTEAFF.

This clonotype was seen ten or more times. V gene TRBV11-1 combines with J gene TRBJ2-5, with 9 bases lining up with TRBD2. V lost 4 bases, J lost 5 bases, and 14 bases stayed unmatched. The CDR3 loop spans 17 amino acids. Germline CDR1 reads SGHAT; CDR2 reads FQDESV (reference sequence). The CDR3 reads CASSSIPGGGAGETQYF. The CDR3 bases are TGTGCCAGCAGCTCTATCCCAGGCGGGGGGGCCGGGGAGACCCAGTACTTC.

This clonotype was observed a few times. The chain combines TRBV6-5 with TRBJ1-4; no reliable D call. The CDR3 has 13 residues. CDR1 is MNHEY and CDR2 is SVGAGI in the germline V gene. Trimming stripped 2 bases from V and 7 bases from J, with 8 bases between. The CDR3 DNA reads as TGTGCCAGCAGTTACGGTGTAGCTGAAAAACTGTTTTTT. Protein: CASSYGVAEKLFF.

This clonotype has only one observation. The rearrangement links TRBV7-9 to TRBJ2-7, with unresolved D. This CDR3 spans 14 amino acids. From germline, CDR1 is SEHNR and CDR2 FQNEAQ (reference sequence). V was pared by 3 bases and J by 3 bases, with 12 bases between. CDR3 protein: CASSFSPLDYEQYF. Written as DNA, the CDR3 is TGTGCCAGCAGCTTCTCCCCCTTGGACTACGAGCAGTACTTC.

V usage is TRBV3-1 and J usage is TRBJ2-5, with a weak D call TRBD2 (6 bases). CDR3 size: 15 residues. The V end was cut by 3 bases, the J end by 4 bases, with 15 bases between. Germline lookup yields CDR1 LGHDT and CDR2 YNNKEL (reference sequence). CDR3: CASSQTGLKSETQYF. The CDR3, as DNA: TGTGCCAGCAGCCAGACGGGACTCAAGTCAGAGACCCAGTACTTC.

Points on this clonotype: Its ends do not fully match the called genes, so a read error is possible. J is TRBJ2-3 and V is TRBV6-5, with 10 nucleotides matching TRBD1. CDR3 length: 16 residues. Germline CDR1 MNHEY, CDR2 SVGAGI. As DNA, the CDR3 is TGTGCCGGCAGTTACTTAGGGACAGGGGGCACAGATACGCAGTATTTT. Its translation is CAGSYLGTGGTDTQYF.

This clonotype was seen ten or more times. The chain couples TRBV4-2 to TRBJ2-6; TRBD1 or TRBD2 may be the D gene (5 bases each). CDR1 is LGHNA, CDR2 YNFKEQ, per germline. This CDR3 contains 16 residues. Deletions cut 1 base from V and 4 bases from J, with 11 bases between. CDR3 sequence: CASSQASGAGANVLTF. CDR3 nucleotides: TGTGCCAGCAGCCAAGCCTCCGGGGCAGGGGCCAACGTCCTGACTTTC.

The chain joins TRBV2 to TRBJ1-2; no reliable D call. The CDR3 totals 13 residues. Looked up from germline, CDR1 is SNHLY and CDR2 is FYNNEI. V lost 5 bases, J lost 3 bases, and 10 bases lay in between. As DNA, the CDR3 is TGTGCCAGCAGTCCCGGCAGTGACTATGGCTACACCTTC. It translates to CASSPGSDYGYTF.

This clonotype was detected only a few times. The CDR3 sequence is CSARKGWANVLTF. As DNA, the CDR3 is TGCAGTGCTCGGAAGGGCTGGGCCAACGTCCTGACTTTC. The chain uses TRBV20-1 and TRBJ2-6, with unresolved D. V lost 5 bases and J lost 5, with 10 bases in between. Looked up from germline, CDR1 is DFQATT and CDR2 is SNEGSKA (reference sequence). This CDR3 spans 13 amino acids.